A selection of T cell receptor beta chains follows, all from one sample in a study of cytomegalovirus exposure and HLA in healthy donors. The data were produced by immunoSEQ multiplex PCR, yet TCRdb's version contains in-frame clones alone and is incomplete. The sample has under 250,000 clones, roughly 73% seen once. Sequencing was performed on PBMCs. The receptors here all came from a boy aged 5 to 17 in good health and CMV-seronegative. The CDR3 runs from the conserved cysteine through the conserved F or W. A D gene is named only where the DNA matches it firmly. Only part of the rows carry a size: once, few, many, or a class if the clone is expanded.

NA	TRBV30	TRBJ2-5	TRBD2	TGTGCCTGGAGTGCCGGGACTAGCGGGAGAGGAGAGACCCAGTACTTC	CAWSAGTSGRGETQYF
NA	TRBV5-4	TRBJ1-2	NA	TGTGCCAGCAGCTCTCCGGACAGCTATGGCTACACCTTC	CASSSPDSYGYTF
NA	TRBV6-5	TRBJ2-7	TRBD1	TGTGCCAGCAGGATGACAGGGACCTACGAGCAGTACTTC	CASRMTGTYEQYF
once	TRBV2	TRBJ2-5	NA	TGTGCCAGCAGAGGGCTAGCAAGGTTGAAGACCCAGTACTTC	CASRGLARLKTQYF
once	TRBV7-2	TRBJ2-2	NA	TGTGCCAGCAGACAAGCTTTAGCGGAGACCGGGGAGCTGTTTTTT	CASRQALAETGELFF
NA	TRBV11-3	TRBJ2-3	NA	TGTGCCAGCAAACTATCGTCAGATACGCAGTATTTT	CASKLSSDTQYF
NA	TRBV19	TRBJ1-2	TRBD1	TGTGCCAGCAGACCACAGGGGATCCATGGCTACACCTTC	CASRPQGIHGYTF
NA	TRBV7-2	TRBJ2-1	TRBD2	TGTGCCAGCAGCTCACTAGCGGGAGGGGGAATGCGCAATGAGCAGTTCTTC	CASSSLAGGGMRNEQFF
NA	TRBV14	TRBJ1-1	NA	TGTGCCAGCAGCCAAGCGCTAGCAATCTCTGAAGCTTTCTTT	CASSQALAISEAFF
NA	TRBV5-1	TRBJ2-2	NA	TGCGCCAGCAGCCCCGACGGGGTGGCCGGGGAGCTGTTTTTT	CASSPDGVAGELFF
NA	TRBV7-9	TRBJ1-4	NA	TGTGCCAGCAGCGCGGCGGCCGCAATTAATGAAAAACTGTTTTTT	CASSAAAAINEKLFF
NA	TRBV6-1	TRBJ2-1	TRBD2	TGTGCCAGCAGTGAAGCGGTAATAGCGGGAGTATCATACAATGAGCAGTTCTTC	CASSEAVIAGVSYNEQFF
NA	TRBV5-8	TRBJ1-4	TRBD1	TGTGCCAGCAGCTTTGGACGGACAGGGGGAAATGAAAAACTGTTTTTT	CASSFGRTGGNEKLFF
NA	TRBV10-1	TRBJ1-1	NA	TGCGCCAGCAGTGAGTCACAGAACACTGAAGCTTTCTTT	CASSESQNTEAFF
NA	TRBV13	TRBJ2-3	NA	TGTGCCAGCAGCGAGGGACTTTCTCGAAGAGGAGATACGCAGTATTTT	CASSEGLSRRGDTQYF
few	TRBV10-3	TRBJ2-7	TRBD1	TGTGCCATCGGCCTGGCAGGGGGCTACGAGCAGTACTTC	CAIGLAGGYEQYF
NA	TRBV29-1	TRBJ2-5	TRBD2	TGCAGCGTATTGATGGCTAGCGGGGGTGGGACCCAGTACTTC	CSVLMASGGGTQYF
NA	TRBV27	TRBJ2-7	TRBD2	TGTGCCAGCAGTTTATTCGGGTTATCAGCGGGAGGTTCCTCCTACGAGCAGTACTTC	CASSLFGLSAGGSSYEQYF
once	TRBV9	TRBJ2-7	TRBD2	TGTGCCAGCAGCCCAGGGCCAGCGGGGACTAACTACGAGCAGTACTTC	CASSPGPAGTNYEQYF
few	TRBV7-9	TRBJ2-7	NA	TGTGCCAGCAGCCCTAGCGTGACCTACGAGCAGTACTTC	CASSPSVTYEQYF
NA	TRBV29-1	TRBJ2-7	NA	TGCAGCGTTGTGCTAGCCCGGAAACAGTACTTC	CSVVLARKQYF
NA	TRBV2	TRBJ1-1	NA	TGTGCCAGCAACAGGGAGGGGAGCCAAGCTTTCTTT	CASNREGSQAFF
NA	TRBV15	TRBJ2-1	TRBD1	TGTGCCACCAGCAGGCCGGGACAGGGGGCGCGGGTTGATTACAATGAGCAGTTCTTC	CATSRPGQGARVDYNEQFF
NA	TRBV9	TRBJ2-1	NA	TGTGCCAGCAGCTCTCCGGACAATGGGAATGAGCAGTTCTTC	CASSSPDNGNEQFF
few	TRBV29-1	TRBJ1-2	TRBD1	TGCAGCGTCGGGACAGGCCTAATACATGGCTACACCTTC	CSVGTGLIHGYTF
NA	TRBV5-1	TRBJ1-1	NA	TGCGCCAGCAGCTTATATTCGGCACCGCGGACTGAAGCTTTCTTT	CASSLYSAPRTEAFF
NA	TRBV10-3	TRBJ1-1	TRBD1	TGTGCCATTCTAGAAAGTAGGGACAGAGCGAACACTGAAGCTTTCTTT	CAILESRDRANTEAFF
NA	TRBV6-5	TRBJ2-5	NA	TGTGCCAGCAGTTACATGCGCCAAGAGACCCAGTACTTC	CASSYMRQETQYF
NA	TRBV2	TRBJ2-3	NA	TGTGCCAGCAGTGAAGAGGAGGGGGCTAGCACAGATACGCAGTATTTT	CASSEEEGASTDTQYF
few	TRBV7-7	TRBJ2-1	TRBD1	TGTGCCAGCAGCTTAGGGAGGCCGGGACAGGGGAACAATGAGCAGTTCTTC	CASSLGRPGQGNNEQFF
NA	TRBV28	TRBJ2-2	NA	TGTGCCAGCAGTTTTCTGACCGGGGAGCTGTTTTTT	CASSFLTGELFF
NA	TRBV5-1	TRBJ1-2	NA	TGCGCCAGCAGCTTGAACTTGGCACGGACTTACACCTTC	CASSLNLARTYTF
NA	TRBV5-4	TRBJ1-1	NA	TGTGCCAGCAGCCAAGGGGCGAACACTGAAGCTTTCTTT	CASSQGANTEAFF
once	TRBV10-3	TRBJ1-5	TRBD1	TGTGCCATCAGTGAGTCGGGACAGGGGGGCAAGGGTTCCAATCAGCCCCAGCATTTT	CAISESGQGGKGSNQPQHF
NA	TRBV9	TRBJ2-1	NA	TGTGCCAGCAGCCTAGGTAGGGGGGGCCACAATGAGCAGTTCTTC	CASSLGRGGHNEQFF
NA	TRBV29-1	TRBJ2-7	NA	TGCAGCGTTTTGGAGCATGGCTCTCCGAGGGAGCAGTACTTC	CSVLEHGSPREQYF
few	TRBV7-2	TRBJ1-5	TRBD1	TGTGCCAGCGGCGATGGACAGGGGGGAAATCAGCCCCAGCATTTT	CASGDGQGGNQPQHF
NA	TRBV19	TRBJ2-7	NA	TGTGCCAGTAGGTTGACTTCCTCCTACGAGCAGTACTTC	CASRLTSSYEQYF
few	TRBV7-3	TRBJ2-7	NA	TGTGCCAGCAGCCAACGCGAGGCAGGGGAAGTCTACTTC	CASSQREAGEVYF
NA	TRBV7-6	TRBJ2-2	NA	TGTGCCAGCAGACCGGGTCCCCTCACCGGGGAGCTGTTTTTT	CASRPGPLTGELFF
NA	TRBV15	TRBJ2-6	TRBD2	TGTGCCACCAGTCGGGGAGGGTCTGGGGCCAACGTCCTGACTTTC	CATSRGGSGANVLTF
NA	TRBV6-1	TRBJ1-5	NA	TGTGCCAGCAGTTATCCGGGGAGTCAGCCCCAGCATTTT	CASSYPGSQPQHF
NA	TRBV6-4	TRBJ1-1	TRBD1	TGTGCCAGCAGTGACTGGGGGACAGGGAGCACTGAAGCTTTCTTT	CASSDWGTGSTEAFF
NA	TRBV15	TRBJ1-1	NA	TGTGCCACCGAGCCGGGTTTGACTAAGACTGAAGCTTTCTTT	CATEPGLTKTEAFF
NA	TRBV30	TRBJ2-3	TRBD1	TGTGCCTGGAGGGCAGGGGGTTCAGATACGCAGTATTTT	CAWRAGGSDTQYF
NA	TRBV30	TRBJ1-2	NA	TGTGCCTGGAGTAAACAGGGAGACGGGGGCTACACCTTC	CAWSKQGDGGYTF
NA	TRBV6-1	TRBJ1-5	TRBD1	TGTGCCAGCAGCTCCGGGACAGACAATCAGCCCCAGCATTTT	CASSSGTDNQPQHF
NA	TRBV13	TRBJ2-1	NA	TGTGCCAGCAGCTTAGGGGAGGGCGATGAGCAGTTCTTC	CASSLGEGDEQFF
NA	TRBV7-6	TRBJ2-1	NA	TGTGCCAGCAGCTTAGGTAGCGGCCTCTACAATGAGCAGTTCTTC	CASSLGSGLYNEQFF
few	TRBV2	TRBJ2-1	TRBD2	TGTGCCAGAGGGGAGGGCCAGCCCTACAATGAGCAGTTCTTC	CARGEGQPYNEQFF
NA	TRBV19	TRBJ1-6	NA	TGTGCCAGTAGTAGCCGCCAGTCCTATAATTCACCCCTCCACTTT	CASSSRQSYNSPLHF
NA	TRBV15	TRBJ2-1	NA	TGTGCCACCAGCAGAGCCCAGTACAATGAGCAGTTCTTC	CATSRAQYNEQFF
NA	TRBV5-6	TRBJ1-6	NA	TGTGCCAGCAGCTTTGGTCTCAGGGAAGGGCATAATTCACCCCTCCACTTT	CASSFGLREGHNSPLHF
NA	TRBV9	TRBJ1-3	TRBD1	TGTGCCAGCAGCGTCGGATACAGGGGGGCTGGAAACACCATATATTTT	CASSVGYRGAGNTIYF
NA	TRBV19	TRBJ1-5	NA	TGTGCCAGTAGTATATGGGGGGATTGGGATCAGCCCCAGCATTTT	CASSIWGDWDQPQHF
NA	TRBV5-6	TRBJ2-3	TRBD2	TGTGCCAGCAGCTTTAGCGGGGGGGTCACAGATACGCAGTATTTT	CASSFSGGVTDTQYF
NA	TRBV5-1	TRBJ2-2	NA	TGCGCCAGCAGCCGACACTCCGCGAACACCGGGGAGCTGTTTTTT	CASSRHSANTGELFF
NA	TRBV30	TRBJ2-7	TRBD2	TGTGCCTGGGGCGGGGGGGGGTACGAGCAGTACTTC	CAWGGGGYEQYF
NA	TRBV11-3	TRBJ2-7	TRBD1	TGTGCCAGCAGCCGGTCTGGGACAGGGCTTCCCTACGAGCAGTACTTT	CASSRSGTGLPYEQYF
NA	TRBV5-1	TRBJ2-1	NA	TGCGCCAGCAGCTTGGGACAGTTAGAGCTCCTGGATGAGCAGTTCTTC	CASSLGQLELLDEQFF